Sequencing of this T cell receptor beta chain was carried out in a study of cytomegalovirus exposure and HLA in healthy donors. V was clipped by 5 bases and J by 0 bases, with 4 bases between them. Per germline, CDR1 DFQATT and CDR2 SNEGSKA (reference sequence). The CDR3 runs 11 residues. This clone was counted between two and nine times. A multiplex PCR was run with 60 Vbeta primers and 13 Jbeta primers. Repertoires were generated with immunoSEQ multiplex PCR, while TCRdb's copy carries only in-frame clones and drops some. The data show 85,000 to 100,000 clones, about four fifths seen once. This chain uses TRBV20-1 with TRBJ1-1; no definite D call. This clonotype was obtained from a human donor in good health. Sequenced sample: PBMCs. CDR3 region: CSAYLNTEAFF. For the CDR3, the DNA is TGCAGTGCTTATCTGAACACTGAAGCTTTCTTT.